These 5 T cell receptor beta chains originate from one sample sequenced in a study of OX40 agonist ivuxolimab in advanced cancers. Sequenced by immunoSEQ multiplex PCR; TCRdb stores in-frame clones only, minus some. The table lists about 79,000 clones, less than 85% of them singletons. Sample: CD4+ or CD8+ T cells sorted from blood, taken in a trial of the OX40 agonist ivuxolimab. The receptors originated from an adult with an advanced solid tumor such as melanoma, head and neck, liver or kidney cancer.

This clone showed up just once. CDR3 residues: CASSMFGTGGTDTQYF. The CDR3 DNA reads TGTGCCAGTAGTATGTTCGGGACAGGGGGCACAGATACGCAGTATTTT. The genes are TRBV19 and TRBJ2-3; 10 positions match TRBD1. This CDR3 is 16 amino acids long. The germline V gene encodes CDR1 LNHDA and CDR2 SQIVND (reference sequence). After removal of 3 bases from V and 1 base from J, the junction contained 4 bases not matched to a gene. Drawing the rest from reference TRBV19 and TRBJ2-3, the complete variable domain is DGGITQSPKYLFRKEGQNVTLSCEQNLNHDAMYWYRQDPGQGLRLIYYSQIVNDFQKGDIAEGYSVSREKKESFPLTVTSAQKNPTAFYLCASSMFGTGGTDTQYFGPGTRLTVL.

This clone was seen once. The rearrangement links TRBV7-6 to TRBJ1-1; D is unclear. This CDR3 has 13 residues. V was cut by 3 bases and J by 2 bases, with 7 bases left in between. Germline values: CDR1 SGHVS, CDR2 FNYEAQ. The CDR3 DNA reads as TGTGCCAGCAGCTTCGGGCCCAACACTGAAGCTTTCTTT. It specifies CASSFGPNTEAFF.

The V gene is TRBV28, the J gene TRBJ2-1, with no clear D. The V end lost 7 bases, the J end lost 2 bases, and 15 bases lay between the germline ends. Per germline, CDR1 MDHEN and CDR2 SYDVKM. The CDR3 extends over 15 amino acids. CDR3 in amino acids: CASKSFGLAYNEQFF. CDR3 nucleotide sequence: TGTGCCAGCAAATCGTTCGGGCTAGCCTACAATGAGCAGTTCTTC.

As to this clone: The sample has other DNA sequences that encode this CDR3 too. The V gene is TRBV6-5, the J gene TRBJ2-7, with D maybe TRBD1 (5 bases). The germline gives CDR1 MNHEY, CDR2 SVGAGI. V gave up 3 bases and J gave up 0 bases, with 12 bases separating them. The CDR3 contains 15 residues. CDR3 DNA sequence: TGTGCCAGCAGTTATACTCAGCAGGGCTCCTACGAGCAGTACTTC. Translation gives CASSYTQQGSYEQYF.

The chain couples TRBV6-5 to TRBJ1-3; D is unresolved. The germline CDR1 and CDR2 sequences are MNHEY and SVGAGI. V was trimmed by 6 bases and J by 0 bases, leaving 6 bases between them. The CDR3 loop spans 13 amino acids. The CDR3 DNA reads TGTGCCAGCAGGGTTAGCTCTGGAAACACCATATATTTT. It is translated as CASRVSSGNTIYF.